This entry features one T cell receptor beta chain sequence. What it recognizes is unknown. CDR1 and CDR2 (germline): SNHLY, FYNNEI. V dropped 1 base and J dropped 10 bases, with 32 bases sitting between them. The CDR3 spans 20 residues. The sample belongs to a study of T cell repertoires in cytomegalovirus infection. About the research overall: The public TCR beta signatures pointed to both CMV infection and matching HLA type.

MiXCR was run by TCRdb on the reads, yielding one entry per CDR3 protein. The sample yields around 770,000 distinct CDR3 sequences, about 28% seen once. Study results and limitations: CMV carriers with the relevant HLA were identified by cumulative public TCR beta family frequency. Predominance within the ex vivo response was attributable to HLA-C-restricted CMV-specific TCR beta clonotypes.

The TCR sequence derives from a human donor in good health (CMV status not recorded). Some clones in this sample may be carry-over from other donors' samples. The sequences come from cultured CD8+ T cells from PBMCs, collected from culture after CMV antigen stimulation. The chain recombines TRBV2 with TRBJ2-1; a possible D gene is TRBD2 (7 bases). Here the CDR3 DNA reads TGTGCCAGCAGTGAAGAAGGGGCAGGGGTTGGCCTGGGGGGGTTCTCGGAGCAGTTCTTC. Translating gives CASSEEGAGVGLGGFSEQFF. The whole variable domain, filled in from reference TRBV2 and TRBJ2-1, reads EPEVTQTPSHQVTQMGQEVILRCVPISNHLYFYWYRQILGQKVEFLVSFYNNEISEKSEIFDDQFSVERPDGSNFTLKIRSTKLEDSAMYFCASSEEGAGVGLGGFSEQFFGPGTRLTVL.